This T cell receptor (beta chain) was sequenced for a study of PD-1 blockade in classical Hodgkin lymphoma. Study at large: Patients were administered nivolumab (3 mg/kg intravenously) every 2 weeks. Study observations and caveats: Relapsed/refractory patients reportedly had the lowest baseline TCR diversity, below newly diagnosed patients, who were below healthy donors. Whoever responded completely had baseline diversity much like that seen in newly diagnosed patients.

Assay: immunoSEQ multiplex PCR; the TCRdb copy retains only in-frame clones and omits some. The table shows roughly 42,000 clones, with about 74% occurring only once. The germline V gene encodes CDR1 MGHRA and CDR2 YSYEKL. The CDR3 has 14 residues. The V gene lost 3 bases and the J gene lost 1 base, with 6 bases spanning the gap. Relapse was seen in all patients after autologous stem cell transplantation, and brentuximab vedotin exposure was variable. Concerning this clone itself: Its target is not known.

Sequenced here: peripheral blood mononuclear cells (PBMCs), sampled at baseline. The source is a human donor with classical Hodgkin lymphoma. The chain joins TRBV4-1 to TRBJ2-2; tentative D call: TRBD2 (6 bases). The CDR3 protein is CASSQRENTGELFF. In nucleotides, the CDR3 is TGCGCCAGCAGCCAGCGGGAGAACACCGGGGAGCTGTTTTTT.